Below are 7 T cell receptor beta chains sequenced from a single sample in a study of tumor T cells in aggressive B-cell lymphoma. Here immunoSEQ multiplex PCR was the method, and the copy in TCRdb shows in-frame clones only, minus some. The table records 2,500 to 3,500 clones, over 70% of them present only once. The sample consisted of tumor tissue. Source of these receptors: an adult with diffuse large B cell lymphoma.

This clone was found a few times. The rearrangement links TRBV4-1 to TRBJ2-1, with D perhaps TRBD2 (6 bases). V lost 2 bases and J lost 6, with 17 bases in between. Germline V gene lookup returns CDR1 MGHRA and CDR2 YSYEKL. CDR3 length equals 16 residues. The CDR3 DNA is TGCGCCAGCAGCCAATCCTATCGGGAGAGGGGCAATGAGCAGTTCTTC. This encodes CASSQSYRERGNEQFF.

The chain has TRBV11-2 and TRBJ1-2, with TRBD1 as a possible D gene (5 bases). With 4 bases removed from V and 7 bases from J, the gap between germline ends came to 16 bases. The CDR3 consists of 14 residues. Germline-derived CDR1 and CDR2 are SGHAT and FQNNGV. Here the CDR3 DNA reads TGTGCCAGCAGCTCCTCGGGGGGAGTGGGTGGCTACACCTTC. It yields the protein CASSSSGGVGGYTF. The whole variable domain, filled in from reference TRBV11-2 and TRBJ1-2, reads EAGVAQSPRYKIIEKRQSVAFWCNPISGHATLYWYQQILGQGPKLLIQFQNNGVVDDSQLPKDRFSAERLKGVDSTLKIQPAKLEDSAVYLCASSSSGGVGGYTFGSGTRLTVV.

The chain links TRBV5-4 to TRBJ2-5; 10 bases are a match to TRBD2. V lost 5 bases to trimming and J lost 5 bases; unmatched junction nucleotides: 9. CDR1 SGHNT and CDR2 YYREEE come from the germline V gene (reference sequence). This CDR3 contains 15 residues. The CDR3 is CASRVERGGLETQYF. CDR3 nucleotide sequence: TGTGCCAGCAGGGTGGAGCGGGGGGGCTTGGAGACCCAGTACTTC.

The chain couples TRBV7-9 to TRBJ2-2, with unresolved D. Trimming took off 3 bases at V and 4 bases at J, with 12 bases between the two ends. CDR3 length equals 15 residues. The germline CDR1 and CDR2 sequences are SEHNR and FQNEAQ (reference sequence). CDR3 nucleotide sequence: TGTGCCAGCAGCTTTTCAGGTCTTGTCACCGGGGAGCTGTTTTTT. Translation: CASSFSGLVTGELFF.

The chain is built from TRBV19 and TRBJ2-2; the match to TRBD2 covers 12 bases. The V segment lost 2 bases and the J segment 7 bases; nucleotides outside the gene matches: 17. Germline CDR1 LNHDA, CDR2 SQIVND (reference sequence). The CDR3 sequence is 20 residues long. The CDR3 coding sequence is TGTGCCAGTAGTATACACCCCACCCAACTAGCGGGAGGTATCGTCGGGGAGCTGTTTTTT. Its protein is CASSIHPTQLAGGIVGELFF. The variable domain in full, with the rest retrieved from reference TRBV19 and TRBJ2-2, is DGGITQSPKYLFRKEGQNVTLSCEQNLNHDAMYWYRQDPGQGLRLIYYSQIVNDFQKGDIAEGYSVSREKKESFPLTVTSAQKNPTAFYLCASSIHPTQLAGGIVGELFFGEGSRLTVL.

This chain's CDR3 is CASSLGTRTGVNSPLHF. In nucleotides, the CDR3 is TGTGCCAGCAGCTTAGGAACTAGGACAGGGGTTAATTCACCCCTCCACTTT. The chain uses TRBV7-8 and TRBJ1-6, with 9 nucleotides matching TRBD1. CDR1 is SGHVS, CDR2 FQNEAQ, per germline. V lost 1 base and J lost 6; bases outside the gene matches: 7. The CDR3 contains 17 residues.

The CDR3 protein is CAWTIGFGGEAFF. CDR3 bases: TGTGCCTGGACCATCGGGTTTGGCGGTGAAGCTTTCTTT. This rearrangement joins TRBV30 to TRBJ1-1; no clear D. Between the trimmed V and J ends, which lost 4 bases and 7 bases, there was a span of 16 bases. This CDR3 has 13 residues. Germline V gives CDR1 GTSNPN, CDR2 SVGIG (reference sequence).